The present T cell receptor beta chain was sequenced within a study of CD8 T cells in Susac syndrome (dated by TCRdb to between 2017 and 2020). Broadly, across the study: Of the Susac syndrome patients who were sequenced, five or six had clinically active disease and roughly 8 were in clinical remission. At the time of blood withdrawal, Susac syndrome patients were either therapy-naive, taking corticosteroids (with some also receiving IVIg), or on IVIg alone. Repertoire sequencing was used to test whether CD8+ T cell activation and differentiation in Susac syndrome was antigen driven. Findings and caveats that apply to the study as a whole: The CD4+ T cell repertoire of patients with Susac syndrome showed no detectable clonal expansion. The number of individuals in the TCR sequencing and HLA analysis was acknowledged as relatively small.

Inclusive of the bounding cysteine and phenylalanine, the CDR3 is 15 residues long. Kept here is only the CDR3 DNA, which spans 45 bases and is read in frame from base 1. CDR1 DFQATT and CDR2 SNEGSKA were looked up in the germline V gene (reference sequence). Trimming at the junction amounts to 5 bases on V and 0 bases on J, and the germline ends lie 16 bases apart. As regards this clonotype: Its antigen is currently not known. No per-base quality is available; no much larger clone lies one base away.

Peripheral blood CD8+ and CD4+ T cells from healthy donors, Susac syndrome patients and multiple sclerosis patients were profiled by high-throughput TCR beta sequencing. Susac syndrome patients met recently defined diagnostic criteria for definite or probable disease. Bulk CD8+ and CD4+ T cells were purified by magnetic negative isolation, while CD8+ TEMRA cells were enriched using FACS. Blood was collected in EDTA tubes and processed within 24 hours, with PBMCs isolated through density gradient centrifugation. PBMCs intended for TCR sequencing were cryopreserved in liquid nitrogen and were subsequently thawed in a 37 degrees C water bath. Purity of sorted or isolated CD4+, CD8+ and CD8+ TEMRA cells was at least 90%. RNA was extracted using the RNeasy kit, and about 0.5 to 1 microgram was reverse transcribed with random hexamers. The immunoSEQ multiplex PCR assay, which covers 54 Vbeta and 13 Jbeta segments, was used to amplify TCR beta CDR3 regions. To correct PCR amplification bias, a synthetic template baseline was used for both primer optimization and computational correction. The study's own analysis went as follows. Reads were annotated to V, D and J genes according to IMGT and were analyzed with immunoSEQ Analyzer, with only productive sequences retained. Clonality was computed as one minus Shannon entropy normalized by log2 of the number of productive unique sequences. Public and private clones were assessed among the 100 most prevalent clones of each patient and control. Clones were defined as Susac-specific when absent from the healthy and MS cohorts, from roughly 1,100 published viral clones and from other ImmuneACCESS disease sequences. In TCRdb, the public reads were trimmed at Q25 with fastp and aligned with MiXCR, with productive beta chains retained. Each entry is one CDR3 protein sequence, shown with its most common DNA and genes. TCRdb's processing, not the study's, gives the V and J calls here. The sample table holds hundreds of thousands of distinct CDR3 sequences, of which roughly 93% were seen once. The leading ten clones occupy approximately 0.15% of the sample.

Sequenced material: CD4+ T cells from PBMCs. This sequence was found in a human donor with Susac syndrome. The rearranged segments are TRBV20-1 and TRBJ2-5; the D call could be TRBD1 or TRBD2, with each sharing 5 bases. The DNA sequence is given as TGCAGTGCTGCGGCGCCGGGGCCGTACCAAGAGACCCAGTACTTC. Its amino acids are CSAAAPGPYQETQYF.